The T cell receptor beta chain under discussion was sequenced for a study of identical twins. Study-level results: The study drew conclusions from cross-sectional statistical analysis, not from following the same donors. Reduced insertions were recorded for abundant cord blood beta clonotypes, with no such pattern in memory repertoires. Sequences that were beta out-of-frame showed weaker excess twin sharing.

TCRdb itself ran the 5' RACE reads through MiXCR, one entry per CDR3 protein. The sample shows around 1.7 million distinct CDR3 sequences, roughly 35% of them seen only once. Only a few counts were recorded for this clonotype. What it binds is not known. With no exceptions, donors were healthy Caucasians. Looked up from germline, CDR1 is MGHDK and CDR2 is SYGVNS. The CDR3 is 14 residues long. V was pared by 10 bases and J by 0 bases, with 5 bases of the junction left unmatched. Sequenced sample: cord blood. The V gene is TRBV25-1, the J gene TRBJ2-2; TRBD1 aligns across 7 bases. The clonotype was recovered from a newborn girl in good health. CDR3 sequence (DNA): TGTGCCACCTTGGACAGGTCGAACACCGGGGAGCTGTTTTTT. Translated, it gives CATLDRSNTGELFF. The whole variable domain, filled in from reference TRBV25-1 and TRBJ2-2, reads EADIYQTPRYLVIGTGKKITLECSQTMGHDKMYWYQQDPGMELHLIHYSYGVNSTEKGDLSSESTVSRIRTEHFPLTLESARPSHTSQYLCATLDRSNTGELFFGEGSRLTVL.